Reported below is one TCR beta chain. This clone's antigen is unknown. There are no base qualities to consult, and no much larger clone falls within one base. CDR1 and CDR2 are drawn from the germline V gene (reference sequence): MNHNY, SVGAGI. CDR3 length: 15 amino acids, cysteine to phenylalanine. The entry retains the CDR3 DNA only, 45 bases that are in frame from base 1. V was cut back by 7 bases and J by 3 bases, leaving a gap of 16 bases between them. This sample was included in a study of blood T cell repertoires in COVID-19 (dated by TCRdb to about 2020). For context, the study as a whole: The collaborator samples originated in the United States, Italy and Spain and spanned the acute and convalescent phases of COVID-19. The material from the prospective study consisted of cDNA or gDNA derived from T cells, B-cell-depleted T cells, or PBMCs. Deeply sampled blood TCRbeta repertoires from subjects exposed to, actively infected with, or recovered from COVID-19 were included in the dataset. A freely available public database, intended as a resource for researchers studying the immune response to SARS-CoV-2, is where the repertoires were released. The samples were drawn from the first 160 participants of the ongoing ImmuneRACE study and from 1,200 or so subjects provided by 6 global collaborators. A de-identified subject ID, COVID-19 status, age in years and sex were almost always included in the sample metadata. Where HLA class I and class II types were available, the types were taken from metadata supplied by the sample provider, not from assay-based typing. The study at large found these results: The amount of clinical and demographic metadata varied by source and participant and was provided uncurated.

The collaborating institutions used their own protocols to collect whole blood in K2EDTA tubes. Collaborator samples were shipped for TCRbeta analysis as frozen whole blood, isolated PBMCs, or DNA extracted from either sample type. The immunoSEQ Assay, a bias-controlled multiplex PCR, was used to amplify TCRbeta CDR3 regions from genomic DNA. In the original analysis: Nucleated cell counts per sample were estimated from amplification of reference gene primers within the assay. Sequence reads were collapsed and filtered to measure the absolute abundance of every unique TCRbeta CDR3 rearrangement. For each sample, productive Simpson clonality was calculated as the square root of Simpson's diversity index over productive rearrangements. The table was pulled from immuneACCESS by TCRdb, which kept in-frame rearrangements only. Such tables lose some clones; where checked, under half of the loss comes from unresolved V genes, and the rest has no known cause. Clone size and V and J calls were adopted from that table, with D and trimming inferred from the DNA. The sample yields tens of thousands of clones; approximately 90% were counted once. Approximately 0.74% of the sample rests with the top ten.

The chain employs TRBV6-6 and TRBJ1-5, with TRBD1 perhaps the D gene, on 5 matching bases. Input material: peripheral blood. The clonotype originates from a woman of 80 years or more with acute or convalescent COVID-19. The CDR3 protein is CASMGERQINQPQHF. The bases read TGTGCCAGCATGGGTGAACGACAGATCAATCAGCCCCAGCATTTT.